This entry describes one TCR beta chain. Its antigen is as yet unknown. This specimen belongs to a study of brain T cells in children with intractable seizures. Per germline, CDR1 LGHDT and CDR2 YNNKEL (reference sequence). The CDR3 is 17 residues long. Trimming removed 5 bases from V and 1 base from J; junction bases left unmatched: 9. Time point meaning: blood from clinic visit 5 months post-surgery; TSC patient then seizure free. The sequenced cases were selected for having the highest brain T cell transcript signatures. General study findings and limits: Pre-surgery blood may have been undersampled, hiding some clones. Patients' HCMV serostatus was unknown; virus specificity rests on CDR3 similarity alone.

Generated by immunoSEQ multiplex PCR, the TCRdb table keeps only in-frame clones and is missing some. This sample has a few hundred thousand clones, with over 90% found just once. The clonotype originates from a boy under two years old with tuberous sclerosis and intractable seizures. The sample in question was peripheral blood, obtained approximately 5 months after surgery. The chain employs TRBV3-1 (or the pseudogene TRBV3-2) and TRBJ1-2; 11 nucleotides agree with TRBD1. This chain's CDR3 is CASSGGQGVLINYGYTF. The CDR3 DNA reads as TGTGCCAGCAGCGGGGGACAGGGGGTCCTAATTAACTATGGCTACACCTTC.